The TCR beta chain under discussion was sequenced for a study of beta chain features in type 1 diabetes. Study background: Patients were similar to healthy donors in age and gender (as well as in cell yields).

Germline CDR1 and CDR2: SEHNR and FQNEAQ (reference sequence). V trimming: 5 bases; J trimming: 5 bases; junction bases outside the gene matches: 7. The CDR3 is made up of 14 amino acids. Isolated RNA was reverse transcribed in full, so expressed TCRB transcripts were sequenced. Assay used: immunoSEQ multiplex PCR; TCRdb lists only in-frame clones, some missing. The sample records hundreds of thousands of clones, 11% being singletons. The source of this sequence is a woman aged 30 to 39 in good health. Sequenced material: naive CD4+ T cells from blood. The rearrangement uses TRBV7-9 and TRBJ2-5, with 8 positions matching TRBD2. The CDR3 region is CASSPAGVLETQYF. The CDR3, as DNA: TGTGCCAGCAGCCCAGCGGGAGTATTGGAGACCCAGTACTTC.